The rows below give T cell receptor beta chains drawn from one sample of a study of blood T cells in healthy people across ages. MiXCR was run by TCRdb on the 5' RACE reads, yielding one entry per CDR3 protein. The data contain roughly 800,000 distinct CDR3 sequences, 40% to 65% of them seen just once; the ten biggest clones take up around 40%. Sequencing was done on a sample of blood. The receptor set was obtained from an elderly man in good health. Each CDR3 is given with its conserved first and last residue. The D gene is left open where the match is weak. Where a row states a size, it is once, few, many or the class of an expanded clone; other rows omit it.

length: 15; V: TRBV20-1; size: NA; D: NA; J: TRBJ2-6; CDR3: CSARGPPPGANVLTF; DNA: TGCAGTGCTAGAGGCCCACCCCCGGGGGCCAACGTCCTGACTTTC
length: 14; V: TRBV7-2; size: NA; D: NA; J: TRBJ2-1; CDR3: CASSAPGLNNEQFF; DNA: TGTGCCAGCAGCGCCCCCGGACTAAACAATGAGCAGTTCTTC
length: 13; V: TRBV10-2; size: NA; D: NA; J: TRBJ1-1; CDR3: CASNRGMETEAFF; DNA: TGCGCCAGCAATCGAGGGATGGAAACTGAAGCTTTCTTT
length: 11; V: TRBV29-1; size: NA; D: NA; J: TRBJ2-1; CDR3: CSVAGWVKQFF; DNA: TGCAGCGTTGCCGGTTGGGTGAAGCAGTTCTTC
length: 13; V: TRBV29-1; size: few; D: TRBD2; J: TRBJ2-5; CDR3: CSVEPSGINEQYF; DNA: TGCAGCGTTGAACCTAGCGGGATCAATGAGCAGTACTTC
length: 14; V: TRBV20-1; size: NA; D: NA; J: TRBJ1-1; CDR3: CSASPRGSNTEAFF; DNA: TGCAGTGCTAGCCCTCGCGGGTCGAACACTGAAGCTTTCTTT
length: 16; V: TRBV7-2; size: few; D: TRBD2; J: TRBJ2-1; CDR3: CASSLAGTSVFNEQFF; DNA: TGTGCCAGCAGCTTGGCCGGGACTAGCGTCTTTAATGAGCAGTTCTTC
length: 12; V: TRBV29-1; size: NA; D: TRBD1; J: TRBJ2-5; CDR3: CSSPGGSNEQYF; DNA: TGCAGCTCCCCAGGGGGTTCCAATGAGCAGTACTTC
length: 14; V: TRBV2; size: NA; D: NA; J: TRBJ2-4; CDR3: CASSEGLGRNIQYF; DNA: TGTGCCAGCAGTGAAGGACTGGGGCGGAACATTCAGTACTTC
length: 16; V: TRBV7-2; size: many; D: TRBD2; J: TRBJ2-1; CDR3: CASSSLLAGEHNEQFF; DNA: TGTGCCAGCAGTTCATTACTAGCGGGAGAACACAATGAGCAGTTCTTC
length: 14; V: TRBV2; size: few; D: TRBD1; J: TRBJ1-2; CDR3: CASSATGYDYGYTF; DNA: TGTGCCAGCAGTGCGACAGGGTACGACTATGGCTACACCTTC
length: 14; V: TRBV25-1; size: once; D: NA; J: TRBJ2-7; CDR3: CASRPARGGDEQYF; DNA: TGTGCCAGCAGACCAGCCCGGGGAGGCGACGAGCAGTACTTC
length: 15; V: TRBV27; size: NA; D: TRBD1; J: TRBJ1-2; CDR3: CASSSPGTGIKGYTF; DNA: TGTGCCAGCAGTTCCCCCGGGACAGGGATAAAGGGCTACACCTTC
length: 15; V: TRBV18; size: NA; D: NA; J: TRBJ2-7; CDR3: CASSPLAGAIYEQYF; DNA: TGTGCCAGCTCACCCCTGGCAGGGGCTATCTACGAGCAGTACTTC
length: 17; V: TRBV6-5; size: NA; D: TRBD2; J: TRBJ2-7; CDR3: CASSYSSTSVDSYEQYF; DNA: TGTGCCAGCAGTTACTCTTCGACTAGCGTCGACTCCTACGAGCAGTACTTC
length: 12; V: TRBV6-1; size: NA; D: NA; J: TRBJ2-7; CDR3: CASSIVEYEQYF; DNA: TGTGCCAGCAGTATAGTCGAATACGAGCAGTACTTC
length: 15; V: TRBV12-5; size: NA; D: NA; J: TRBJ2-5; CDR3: CASGLSGGYQETQYF; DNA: TGTGCTAGTGGTTTGTCAGGGGGGTACCAAGAGACCCAGTACTTC
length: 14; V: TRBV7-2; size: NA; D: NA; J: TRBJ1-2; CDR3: CASSLDSGNRGYTF; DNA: TGTGCCAGCAGCTTAGACTCGGGTAATCGGGGCTACACCTTC
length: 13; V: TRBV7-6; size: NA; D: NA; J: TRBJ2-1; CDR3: CASSYGLLNEQFF; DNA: TGTGCCAGCAGCTACGGACTACTCAATGAGCAGTTCTTC
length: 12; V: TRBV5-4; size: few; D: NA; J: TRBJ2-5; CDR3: CASRDSGETQYF; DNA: TGTGCCAGCCGGGACTCTGGAGAGACCCAGTACTTC
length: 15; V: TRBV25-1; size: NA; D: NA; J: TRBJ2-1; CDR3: CASSPADSSYNEQFF; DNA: TGTGCCAGCAGCCCAGCGGATAGCTCCTACAATGAGCAGTTCTTC
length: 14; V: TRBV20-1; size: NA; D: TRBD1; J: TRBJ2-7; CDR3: CSASGTGVIYEQYF; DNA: TGCAGTGCGTCCGGGACAGGGGTTATCTACGAGCAGTACTTC
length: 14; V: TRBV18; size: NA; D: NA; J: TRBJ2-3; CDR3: CASSPPGLTDTQYF; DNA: TGTGCCAGCTCACCACCGGGACTCACAGATACGCAGTATTTT
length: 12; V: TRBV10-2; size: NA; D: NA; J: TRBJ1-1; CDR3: CASGAGRPEAFF; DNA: TGCGCCAGCGGCGCGGGGAGACCTGAAGCTTTCTTT
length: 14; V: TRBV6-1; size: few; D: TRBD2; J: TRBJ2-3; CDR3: CASSGLAGQGTQYF; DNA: TGTGCCAGCAGCGGACTAGCGGGGCAGGGTACGCAGTATTTT
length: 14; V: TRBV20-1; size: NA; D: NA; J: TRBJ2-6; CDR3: CSARQDSGANVLTF; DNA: TGCAGTGCTAGACAAGACTCTGGGGCCAACGTCCTGACTTTC
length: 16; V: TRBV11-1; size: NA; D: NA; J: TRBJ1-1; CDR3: CASSPRAHLGNTEAFF; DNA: TGTGCCAGCAGCCCAAGGGCCCATTTAGGGAACACTGAAGCTTTCTTT
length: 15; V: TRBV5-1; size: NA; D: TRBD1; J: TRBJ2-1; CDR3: CASSPGQGRVNEQFF; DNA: TGCGCCAGCAGCCCGGGACAGGGGAGGGTAAATGAGCAGTTCTTC
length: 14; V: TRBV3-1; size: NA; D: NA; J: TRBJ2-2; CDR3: CASSQVTNTGELFF; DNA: TGTGCCAGCAGCCAAGTTACCAACACCGGGGAGCTGTTTTTT
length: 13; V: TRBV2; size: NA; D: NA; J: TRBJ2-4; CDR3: CASTWDSKNIQYF; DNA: TGTGCCAGCACCTGGGACTCGAAAAACATTCAGTACTTC
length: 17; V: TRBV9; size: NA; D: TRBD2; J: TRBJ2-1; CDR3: CASSGPLNAGGVHEQFF; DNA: TGTGCCAGCAGCGGCCCCCTGAATGCGGGAGGAGTCCATGAGCAGTTCTTC
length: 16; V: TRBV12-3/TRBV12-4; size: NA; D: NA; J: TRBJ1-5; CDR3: CASTQGGSISNQPQHF; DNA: TGTGCCAGCACCCAAGGGGGGAGTATTAGCAATCAGCCCCAGCATTTT
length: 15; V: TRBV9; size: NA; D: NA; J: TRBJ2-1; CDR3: CASSVRATLPNEQFF; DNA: TGTGCCAGCAGCGTAAGGGCTACCCTGCCCAATGAGCAGTTCTTC
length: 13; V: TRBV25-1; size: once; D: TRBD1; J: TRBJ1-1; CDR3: CASILTGRTEAFF; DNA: TGTGCCAGCATCCTGACAGGGAGAACTGAAGCTTTCTTT
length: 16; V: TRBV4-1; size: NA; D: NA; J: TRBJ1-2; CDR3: CASSQDRGALGDGYTF; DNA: TGCGCCAGCAGCCAAGATCGCGGGGCGCTGGGAGATGGCTACACCTTC
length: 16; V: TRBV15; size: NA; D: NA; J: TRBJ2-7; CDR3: CATSRAVGTSQGEQYF; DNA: TGTGCCACCAGCAGAGCTGTGGGGACTTCTCAGGGCGAGCAGTACTTC
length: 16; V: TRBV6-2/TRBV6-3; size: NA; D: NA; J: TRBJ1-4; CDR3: CASSYGGDATNEKLFF; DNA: TGTGCCAGCAGTTACGGCGGGGACGCAACTAATGAAAAACTGTTTTTT
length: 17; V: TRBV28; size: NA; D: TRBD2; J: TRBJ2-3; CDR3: CASSLTGTSQLGDTQYF; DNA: TGTGCCAGCAGTTTAACCGGGACTAGCCAGTTGGGAGATACGCAGTATTTT
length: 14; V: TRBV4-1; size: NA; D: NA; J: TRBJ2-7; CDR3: CASSPLSSYNEQYF; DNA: TGCGCCAGCAGCCCTCTGAGCTCCTACAATGAGCAGTACTTC
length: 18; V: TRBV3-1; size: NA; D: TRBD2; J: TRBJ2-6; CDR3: CASSQDGLAGAGANVLTF; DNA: TGTGCCAGCAGCCAAGATGGGCTAGCGGGAGCTGGGGCCAACGTCCTGACTTTC
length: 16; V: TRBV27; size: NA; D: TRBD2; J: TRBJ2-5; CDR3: CATRTSGSSRQETQYF; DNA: TGTGCCACTCGGACTAGCGGGAGTTCACGCCAAGAGACCCAGTACTTC
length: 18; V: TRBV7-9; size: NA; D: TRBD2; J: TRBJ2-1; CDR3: CASSPGLAGGRMGSEQFF; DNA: TGTGCCAGCAGCCCCGGACTAGCGGGAGGCAGAATGGGTAGTGAGCAGTTCTTC